The 25 T cell receptor beta chains below all came from one sample that was sequenced in a study of OX40 agonist ivuxolimab in advanced cancers. Measured with immunoSEQ multiplex PCR; TCRdb has only the in-frame clones, and not every one. The sample carries fewer than 65,000 clones, 80% to 85% recorded once. The material was CD4+ or CD8+ T cells sorted from blood, obtained in a trial of the OX40 agonist ivuxolimab. These receptor sequences come from an adult with an advanced solid tumor such as melanoma, head and neck, liver or kidney cancer.

The chain couples TRBV2 to TRBJ1-1; a possible D gene is TRBD1 (5 bases). The length of the CDR3 is 15 residues. Trimming left V 5 bases short and J 0 bases short, with 13 bases between. Germline assignment: CDR1 SNHLY and CDR2 FYNNEI. The CDR3 nucleotides read TGTGCCAGCAGTAGAGGGACTCCTCTGAACACTGAAGCTTTCTTT. Amino acids: CASSRGTPLNTEAFF.

The CDR3 loop is CASSFLPGLAGEETQYF. CDR3 coding DNA: TGCGCCAGCAGCTTCCTTCCGGGACTAGCGGGAGAAGAGACCCAGTACTTC. The chain employs TRBV5-1 and TRBJ2-5, with TRBD2 identical over 14 bases. Germline V gene lookup returns CDR1 SGHRS and CDR2 YFSETQ. The ends lost 2 bases at V and 3 bases at J; junction bases unmatched: 6. This CDR3 comprises 17 residues.

The chain couples TRBV19 to TRBJ1-4, with D possibly TRBD1 on 6 matching bases. Germline values: CDR1 LNHDA, CDR2 SQIVND (reference sequence). CDR3 length: 15 amino acids. Between the trimmed V and J ends, which lost 6 bases and 6 bases, there was a span of 17 bases. The CDR3 nucleotides are TGTGCCAGTAGATTGGCAGGGGCCAAGGATGAAAAACTGTTTTTT. Protein product: CASRLAGAKDEKLFF.

The chain links TRBV11-2 to TRBJ2-1; either TRBD1 or TRBD2 may supply D (5 bases each). This CDR3 region has 15 residues. V was cut by 1 base and J by 7 bases, with 14 bases left in between. Germline CDR1 is SGHAT and CDR2 is FQNNGV. The CDR3 region is CASSLGDLSANEQFF. The CDR3 nucleotides are TGTGCCAGCAGCTTAGGGGACCTATCGGCGAATGAGCAGTTCTTC.

V usage is TRBV7-2 and J usage is TRBJ2-3; TRBD2 matches at 7 bases. V trimming: 1 base; J trimming: 5 bases; junction bases outside the gene matches: 9. CDR3 length equals 16 residues. CDR1 SGHTA and CDR2 FQGNSA come from the germline V gene. CDR3 sequence reads: CASSLERLAFGDTQYF. The DNA for the CDR3 is TGTGCCAGCAGCTTAGAGAGACTAGCCTTTGGAGATACGCAGTATTTT. The full variable domain, with the rest looked up from reference TRBV7-2 and TRBJ2-3, is GAGVSQSPSNKVTEKGKDVELRCDPISGHTALYWYRQSLGQGLEFLIYFQGNSAPDKSGLPSDRFSAERTGGSVSTLTIQRTQQEDSAVYLCASSLERLAFGDTQYFGPGTRLTVL.

V is TRBV5-1 and J is TRBJ2-1; 7 bases align to TRBD2. The CDR3 runs 15 residues. Germline lookup yields CDR1 SGHRS and CDR2 YFSETQ. Germline trimming cut 2 bases from V and 7 bases from J; bases unmatched to any gene: 9. This CDR3 reads CASSLQRDATNEQFF. Here the CDR3 DNA reads TGCGCCAGCAGCTTACAGCGGGATGCAACGAATGAGCAGTTCTTC.

The V call is TRBV11-1, the J call TRBJ2-5, with D possibly TRBD1 on 6 matching bases. V was pared by 5 bases and J by 5 bases, with 12 bases between. The CDR3 is made up of 13 amino acids. Germline V gives CDR1 SGHAT, CDR2 FQDESV (reference sequence). The CDR3: CASSRHREETQYF. The CDR3 nucleotides are TGTGCCAGCAGCAGACACAGGGAGGAGACCCAGTACTTC.

This clone occurred once. This rearrangement joins TRBV2 to TRBJ1-2; 10 bases map to TRBD1. Germline V gene lookup returns CDR1 SNHLY and CDR2 FYNNEI. The length of the CDR3 is 13 residues. The V gene end was trimmed by 11 bases and the J gene end by 5 bases; junction bases not matched to a gene: 8. Here the CDR3 reads CAGQGEHSYGYTF. DNA for the CDR3: TGTGCCGGACAGGGGGAGCATTCGTATGGCTACACCTTC.

The V and J genes are TRBV19 and TRBJ1-1, with 7 bases aligning to TRBD1. Looked up from germline, CDR1 is LNHDA and CDR2 is SQIVND (reference sequence). Trimming took 7 bases from V and 0 from J; bases not matched to a gene: 5. The CDR3 length is 14 residues. The chain's CDR3 is CASTLQGMNTEAFF. The CDR3 bases are TGTGCCAGTACCTTACAGGGGATGAACACTGAAGCTTTCTTT.

The rearrangement uses TRBV4-1 and TRBJ2-7, with D unclear. CDR1 is MGHRA, CDR2 YSYEKL, per germline. The length of the CDR3 is 16 residues. The V and J ends lost 0 bases and 1 base respectively, with 13 bases between them. The CDR3 loop is CASSQDWPGTSYEQYF. The CDR3 DNA sequence: TGCGCCAGCAGCCAAGATTGGCCAGGTACGTCCTACGAGCAGTACTTC.

The chain combines TRBV4-3 with TRBJ1-4, with D hard to call. V lost 0 bases, J lost 7 bases, and 15 bases lay in between. Germline CDR1 is LGHNA and CDR2 is YSLEER. This CDR3 is built from 16 residues. As DNA, the CDR3 is TGCGCCAGCAGCCAAGAGTTATCCCAATGGGGTGAAAAACTGTTTTTT. As protein: CASSQELSQWGEKLFF.

V gene TRBV7-9 combines with J gene TRBJ2-3; 8 nucleotides match TRBD2. V was pared by 5 bases and J by 2 bases, with 6 bases of the junction left unmatched. Germline V gene data show CDR1 as SEHNR and CDR2 as FQNEAQ (reference sequence). This CDR3 is 15 amino acids long. CDR3 loop: CASSPSGYNTDTQYF. The CDR3 DNA is TGTGCCAGCAGCCCTAGCGGGTACAACACAGATACGCAGTATTTT.

This chain uses TRBV5-8 with TRBJ2-6, with TRBD1 matching 7 bases. With V trimmed by 4 bases and J by 2 bases, 6 bases remained unmatched. Per germline, CDR1 SGHTS and CDR2 YDEGEE. The CDR3 is 16 residues long. CDR3 DNA: TGTGCCAGCAGCCAGGGCGACAGGGCTGGGGCCAACGTCCTGACTTTC. The encoded protein is CASSQGDRAGANVLTF.

The chain couples TRBV9 to TRBJ1-6; weak D call: TRBD1 (5 bases). Germline V lookup: CDR1 SGDLS, CDR2 YYNGEE. This CDR3 is 17 amino acids long. With 1 base removed from V and 1 base from J, the gap between germline ends came to 12 bases. This CDR3 reads CASSVLGVGSYNSPLHF. The CDR3 DNA is TGTGCCAGCAGCGTATTAGGGGTTGGGTCCTATAATTCACCCCTCCACTTT.

This sequence joins TRBV29-1 and TRBJ2-6, with unresolved D. V lost 4 bases to trimming and J lost 0 bases, with 4 bases between them. The germline gives CDR1 SQVTM, CDR2 ANQGSEA. This CDR3 region has 13 residues. CDR3 nucleotides: TGCAGCGTTGCCACCTCTGGGGCCAACGTCCTGACTTTC. Its protein product is CSVATSGANVLTF.

The chain has TRBV4-3 and TRBJ1-6; D unresolved. Trimming pared 0 bases from V and 13 bases from J, leaving 10 bases between. Germline loops: CDR1 LGHNA, CDR2 YSLEER. The CDR3 has 13 residues. CDR3 coding DNA: TGCGCCAGCAGCCAAGATCGCAGCTCTCCCCTCCACTTT. The encoded protein is CASSQDRSSPLHF.

The chain has TRBV28 and TRBJ2-7, with 7 bases fitting TRBD2. The CDR3 runs 15 residues. Germline V CDR1 and CDR2: MDHEN, SYDVKM. V lost 5 bases, J lost 6 bases, and 13 bases stayed unmatched. CDR3 sequence: CASSPLGGGWGEQYF. The CDR3 coding sequence is TGTGCCAGCAGTCCTCTTGGCGGGGGATGGGGCGAGCAGTACTTC. The variable domain in full, with the rest retrieved from reference TRBV28 and TRBJ2-7, is DVKVTQSSRYLVKRTGEKVFLECVQDMDHENMFWYRQDPGLGLRLIYFSYDVKMKEKGDIPEGYSVSREKKERFSLILESASTNQTSMYLCASSPLGGGWGEQYFGPGTRLTVT.

This clone was picked up one time. V gene TRBV10-3 combines with J gene TRBJ2-1; TRBD1 is a possible D gene (6 bases). Trimming pared 3 bases from V and 4 bases from J, leaving 16 bases between. Germline V gene data show CDR1 as ENHRY and CDR2 as SYGVKD. The CDR3 loop spans 16 amino acids. The CDR3 protein is CAISDLGARQYNEQFF. In DNA form, the CDR3 reads TGTGCCATCAGTGATTTGGGGGCGCGGCAGTACAATGAGCAGTTCTTC.

In this sample, this clone turned up once. V usage is TRBV7-2 and J usage is TRBJ1-2; 7 bases match TRBD1. V was clipped by 5 bases and J by 4 bases; unmatched bases: 7. CDR1 and CDR2 (germline): SGHTA, FQGNSA. The CDR3 covers 14 residues. The CDR3 region is CASSVGTAAYGYTF. CDR3 sequence (DNA): TGTGCCAGCAGCGTCGGGACAGCAGCCTATGGCTACACCTTC.

This clone was observed a handful of times. The CDR3 nucleotides read TGTGCCAGCAGCTCCATAATGAACACTGAAGCTTTCTTT. Translating it yields CASSSIMNTEAFF. This chain connects TRBV5-6 to TRBJ1-1, with D uncertain. CDR1 and CDR2 from the germline V gene are SGHDT and YYEEEE. The CDR3 is 13 amino acids. V lost 3 bases and J lost 0, with 6 bases in between.

This clone was observed a few times. The V gene is TRBV28, the J gene TRBJ2-7; 11 bases line up with TRBD2. Germline CDR1 and CDR2: MDHEN and SYDVKM. The CDR3 is made up of 17 amino acids. Unmatched junction bases numbered 11, after V lost 0 bases and J lost 7 bases. The CDR3 coding sequence is TGTGCCAGCAGTTTATGGCGATTAGCGGGGGGGCCGGGGGAGCAGTACTTC. It specifies CASSLWRLAGGPGEQYF.

V gene TRBV7-2 combines with J gene TRBJ1-2; 10 positions match TRBD1. V shed 7 bases, J shed 2 bases, and the junction held 7 bases outside the gene matches. Germline V gives CDR1 SGHTA, CDR2 FQGNSA. The CDR3 covers 15 residues. DNA of the CDR3: TGTGCCAGCACCCGGGACAGGGGTGGGAACTATGGCTACACCTTC. Translating it yields CASTRDRGGNYGYTF.

The chain carries TRBV11-2 and TRBJ2-2; 9 bases agree with TRBD1. The CDR3 contains 14 residues. J gave up 4 bases and V 5 bases, and 2 bases lay outside the gene matches. Germline loops: CDR1 SGHAT, CDR2 FQNNGV. CDR3 coding DNA: TGTGCCAGCAGCGCGGACAGGGGCACCGGGGAGCTGTTTTTT. Translated: CASSADRGTGELFF.

The table lists this clone with a few counts. The gene calls are TRBV7-9 and TRBJ2-4; D tentatively reads TRBD1 or TRBD2 (5 bases each). V shed 3 bases and J shed 1 base, with 10 bases lying between them. CDR3 size: 15 residues. In germline, CDR1 is SEHNR, CDR2 FQNEAQ (reference sequence). The CDR3 protein is CASSFEGFAKNIQYF. For the CDR3, the DNA is TGTGCCAGCAGCTTCGAGGGGTTTGCCAAAAACATTCAGTACTTC. The variable domain in full, with the rest retrieved from reference TRBV7-9 and TRBJ2-4, is DTGVSQNPRHKITKRGQNVTFRCDPISEHNRLYWYRQTLGQGPEFLTYFQNEAQLEKSRLLSDRFSAERPKGSFSTLEIQRTEQGDSAMYLCASSFEGFAKNIQYFGAGTRLSVL.

The chain is built from TRBV5-1 and TRBJ2-7, with 9 bases aligning to TRBD2. The CDR3 runs to 15 residues. Trimming at V came to 4 bases and at J to 4 bases, leaving 9 bases not matched to a gene. The germline CDR1 and CDR2 sequences are SGHRS and YFSETQ. CDR3 loop: CASSPAASGIYEQYF. CDR3 coding DNA: TGCGCCAGCAGCCCCGCTGCTAGCGGGATTTACGAGCAGTACTTC.